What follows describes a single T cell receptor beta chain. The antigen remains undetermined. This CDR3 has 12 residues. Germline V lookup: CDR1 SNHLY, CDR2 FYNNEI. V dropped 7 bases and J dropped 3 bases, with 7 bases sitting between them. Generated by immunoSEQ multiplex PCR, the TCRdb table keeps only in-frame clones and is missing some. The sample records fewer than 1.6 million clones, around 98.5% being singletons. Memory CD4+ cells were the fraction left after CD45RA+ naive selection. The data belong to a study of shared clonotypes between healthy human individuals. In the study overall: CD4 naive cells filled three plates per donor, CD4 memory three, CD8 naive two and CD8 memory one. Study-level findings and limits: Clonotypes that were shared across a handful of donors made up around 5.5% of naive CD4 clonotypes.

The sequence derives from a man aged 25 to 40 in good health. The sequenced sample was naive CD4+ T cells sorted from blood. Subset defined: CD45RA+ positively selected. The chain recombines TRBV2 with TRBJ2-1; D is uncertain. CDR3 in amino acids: CASTLGYNEQFF. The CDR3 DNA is TGTGCCAGCACTTTGGGCTACAATGAGCAGTTCTTC. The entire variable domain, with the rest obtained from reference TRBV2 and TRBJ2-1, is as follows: EPEVTQTPSHQVTQMGQEVILRCVPISNHLYFYWYRQILGQKVEFLVSFYNNEISEKSEIFDDQFSVERPDGSNFTLKIRSTKLEDSAMYFCASTLGYNEQFFGPGTRLTVL.